This T cell receptor (beta chain) was identified during a study of blood T cell repertoires in COVID-19 (TCRdb year 2020). Study-level background: The collaborator samples originated in the United States, Italy and Spain and spanned the acute and convalescent phases of COVID-19. The material from the prospective study consisted of cDNA or gDNA derived from T cells, B-cell-depleted T cells, or PBMCs. Where available, HLA class I and class II types were obtained from metadata supplied by the sample provider rather than from assay-based typing. The repertoires were made available in a free public database intended to serve as a resource for research on the immune response to SARS-CoV-2. The dataset comprised deeply sampled blood TCRbeta repertoires from subjects exposed to, actively infected with, or recovered from COVID-19. The samples were drawn from the first 160 participants of the ongoing ImmuneRACE study and from 1,254 subjects provided by 6 global collaborators. A de-identified subject ID, COVID-19 status, age in years and sex were almost always included in the sample metadata. General conclusions and limits of the study: How much clinical and demographic metadata was included differed by source and by participant, and the metadata was provided uncurated.

TCRbeta CDR3 regions were amplified from genomic DNA by means of the immunoSEQ Assay, a bias-controlled multiplex PCR. In the source study's methods: Within the assay, amplification of reference gene primers was used to estimate how many nucleated cells each sample contained. Sequence reads were collapsed and filtered to measure the absolute abundance of every unique TCRbeta CDR3 rearrangement. For each sample, productive Simpson clonality was calculated as the square root of Simpson's diversity index over productive rearrangements. Imported from immuneACCESS, the table was reduced by TCRdb to in-frame sequences with V and J called. These copies leave out some clones; in studies compared against another copy, an unresolved V gene accounts for under half, and the cause of the remainder is not known. V and J calls and clone size come straight from that table; D and trimming were deduced from the DNA. This sample lists some 300,000 clones; 87% were detected once. The ten biggest clones cover more than 2% of the sample.

As regards this clone: The antigen this receptor binds is unknown. Base qualities are not recorded, but no much larger clone differs from it by a single base.

After removal of 6 bases from V and 2 bases from J, the junction retains 4 bases not matched to a gene. The CDR3 runs 13 residues from the cysteine to the phenylalanine. The DNA shown is the 39-base CDR3, in frame from base 1. The germline V gene (reference sequence) yields MNHEY for CDR1 and SMNVEV for CDR2. Collaborating institutions collected whole blood in K2EDTA tubes following their own protocols. Collaborator samples were shipped for TCRbeta analysis as frozen whole blood, isolated PBMCs, or DNA extracted from either sample type. This TCR was sampled from a man aged 18 to 30 with active or convalescent COVID-19. Sequencing was carried out using peripheral blood. The receptor chain draws on TRBV27 and TRBJ2-7; TRBD1 lines up with 7 middle nucleotides. The nucleotides read TGTGCCAGCAGGAGGGACAGAACCTACGAGCAGTACTTC. It translates as CASRRDRTYEQYF.